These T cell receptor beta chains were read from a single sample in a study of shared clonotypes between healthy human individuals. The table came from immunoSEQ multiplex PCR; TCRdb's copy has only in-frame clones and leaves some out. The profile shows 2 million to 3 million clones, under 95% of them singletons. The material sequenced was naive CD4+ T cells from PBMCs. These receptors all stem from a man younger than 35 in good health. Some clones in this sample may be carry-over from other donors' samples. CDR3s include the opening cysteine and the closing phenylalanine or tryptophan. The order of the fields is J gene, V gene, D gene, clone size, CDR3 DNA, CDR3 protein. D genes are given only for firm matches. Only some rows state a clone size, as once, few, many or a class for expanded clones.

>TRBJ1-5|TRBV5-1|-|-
TGCGCCAGCAGCTTGGGGCCCGCTGGCAATCAGCCCCAGCATTTT
CASSLGPAGNQPQHF
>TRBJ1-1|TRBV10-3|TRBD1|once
TGTGCCATCAGCGAGACAAGGGGGCGAATGAACACTGAAGCTTTCTTT
CAISETRGRMNTEAFF
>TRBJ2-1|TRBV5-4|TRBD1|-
TGTGCCAGCAGCCCAGGGACAGGGAACAATGAGCAGTTCTTC
CASSPGTGNNEQFF
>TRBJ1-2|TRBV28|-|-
TGTGCCAGCAGGGACAGCCAAAACTATGGCTACACCTTC
CASRDSQNYGYTF
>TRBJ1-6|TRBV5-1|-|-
TGCGCCAGCAGCTTGTTTACAGCACAAACTAATTCACCCCTCCACTTT
CASSLFTAQTNSPLHF
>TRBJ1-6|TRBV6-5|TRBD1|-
TGTGCCAGCAGTCTAAACAGGGGGCATTCACCCCTCCACTTT
CASSLNRGHSPLHF
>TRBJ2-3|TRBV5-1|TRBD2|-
TGCGCCAGCAGCATAGGACTAGCGGGTGTAGGCACAGATACGCAGTATTTT
CASSIGLAGVGTDTQYF
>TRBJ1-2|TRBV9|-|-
TGTGCCAGCACCACAACGGTCAAGACGGCTGGCTACACCTTC
CASTTTVKTAGYTF
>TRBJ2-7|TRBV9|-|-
TGTGCCAGCAGCGTAACAAAGAGCGAGGGCGAGCAGTACTTC
CASSVTKSEGEQYF
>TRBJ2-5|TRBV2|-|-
TGTGCCAGCAGCGAACGGGCAGAGACCCAGTACTTC
CASSERAETQYF
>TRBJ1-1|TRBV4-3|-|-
TGCGCCAGCAGCCCGGGGAGGGATGGTACTGAAGCTTTCTTT
CASSPGRDGTEAFF
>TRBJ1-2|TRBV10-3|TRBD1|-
TGTGCCACCGGGGACAGGACACAATTCTATGGCTACACCTTC
CATGDRTQFYGYTF
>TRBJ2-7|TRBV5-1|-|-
TGCGCCAGCAGCGCACTGGGCTACGAGCAGTACTTC
CASSALGYEQYF
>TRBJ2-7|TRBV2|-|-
TGTGCCAGCAGGATTCGGGCAAACTACGAGCAGTACTTC
CASRIRANYEQYF
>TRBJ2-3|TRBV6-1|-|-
TGTGCCAGCAGTGGGGAGTGGACTCCACTCACAGATACGCAGTATTTT
CASSGEWTPLTDTQYF
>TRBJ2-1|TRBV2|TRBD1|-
TGTGCCAGCAGTAGGGACAGGGTCTACAATGAGCAGTTCTTC
CASSRDRVYNEQFF
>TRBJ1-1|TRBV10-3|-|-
TGTGCCATCAGTGAGTCGGGCCCAGGGAGGACTGAAGCTTTCTTT
CAISESGPGRTEAFF
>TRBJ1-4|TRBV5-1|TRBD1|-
TGCGCCAGCAGCTCCGGACAGGGTGGGGAAAAACTGTTTTTT
CASSSGQGGEKLFF